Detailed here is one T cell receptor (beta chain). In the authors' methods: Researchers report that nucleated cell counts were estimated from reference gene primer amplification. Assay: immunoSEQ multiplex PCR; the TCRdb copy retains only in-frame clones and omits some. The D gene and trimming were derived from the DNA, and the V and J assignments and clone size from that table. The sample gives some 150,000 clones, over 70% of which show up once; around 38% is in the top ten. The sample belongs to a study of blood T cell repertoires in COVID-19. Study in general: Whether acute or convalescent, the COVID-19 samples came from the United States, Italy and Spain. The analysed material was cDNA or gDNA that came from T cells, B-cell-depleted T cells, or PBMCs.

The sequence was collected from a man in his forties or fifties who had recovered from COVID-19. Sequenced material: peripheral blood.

DNA of the CDR3: TGTGCCAGCAGTTCAACAGGGTTTCGATATTCACCCCTCCACTTT. This encodes CASSSTGFRYSPLHF. V and J are TRBV6-6 and TRBJ1-6; a possible D gene is TRBD1 (6 bases). V lost 4 bases to trimming and J lost 8 bases, with 15 bases between them. CDR3 length: 15 amino acids. CDR1 MNHNY and CDR2 SVGAGI come from the germline V gene (reference sequence).